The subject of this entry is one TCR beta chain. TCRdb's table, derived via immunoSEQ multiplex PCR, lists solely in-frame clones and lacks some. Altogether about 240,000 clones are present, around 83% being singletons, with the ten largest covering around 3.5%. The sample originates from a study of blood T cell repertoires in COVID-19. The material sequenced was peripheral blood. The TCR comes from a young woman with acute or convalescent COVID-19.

CDR3 coding DNA: TGTGCCAGCAGTTACGGGTGGGAGGGCGTCTATGAGCAGTTCTTC. This gives the protein CASSYGWEGVYEQFF. V and J are TRBV6-5 and TRBJ2-1; the match to TRBD2 covers 7 bases. Germline CDR1 and CDR2: MNHEY and SVGAGI. The junction had 9 bases not matched to a gene; V was cut back by 2 bases and J by 8 bases. The CDR3 sequence is 15 residues long.